The present T cell receptor (beta chain) was sequenced within a study of T cell changes during pregnancy in multiple sclerosis. Using immunoSEQ multiplex PCR, the repertoire was profiled, and TCRdb retains in-frame clones only, with some absent. This table has tens of thousands of clones, about nine tenths appearing once. The sequenced sample was CD4+ T cells from peripheral blood mononuclear cells, obtained in the third trimester of pregnancy. The TCR comes from a female donor with multiple sclerosis, enrolled in a pregnancy study.

This CDR3 is CASGLVLSGRSSNEQYF. The CDR3 DNA reads TGTGCTAGTGGTTTGGTACTTAGCGGGAGGTCCTCGAACGAGCAGTACTTC. The genes are TRBV12-5 and TRBJ2-7; TRBD2 agrees at 10 bases. The CDR3 runs 17 residues. J lost 5 bases, V lost 0 bases, and 10 bases had no gene match. The germline V gene encodes CDR1 LGHNT and CDR2 FRNRAP.